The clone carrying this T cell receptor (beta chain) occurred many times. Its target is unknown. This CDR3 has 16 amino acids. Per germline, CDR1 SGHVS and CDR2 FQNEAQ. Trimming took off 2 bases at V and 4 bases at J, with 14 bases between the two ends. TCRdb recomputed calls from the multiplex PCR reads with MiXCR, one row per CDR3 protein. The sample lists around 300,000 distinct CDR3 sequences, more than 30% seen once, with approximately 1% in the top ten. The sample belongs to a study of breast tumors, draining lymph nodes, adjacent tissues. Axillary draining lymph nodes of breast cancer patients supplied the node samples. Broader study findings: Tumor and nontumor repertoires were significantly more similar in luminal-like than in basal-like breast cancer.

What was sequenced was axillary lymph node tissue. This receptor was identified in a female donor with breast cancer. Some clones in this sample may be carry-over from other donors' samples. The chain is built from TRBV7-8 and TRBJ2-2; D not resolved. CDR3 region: CASSLSATRLTGELFF. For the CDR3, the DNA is TGTGCCAGCAGCTTATCGGCAACTCGACTCACCGGGGAGCTGTTTTTT.